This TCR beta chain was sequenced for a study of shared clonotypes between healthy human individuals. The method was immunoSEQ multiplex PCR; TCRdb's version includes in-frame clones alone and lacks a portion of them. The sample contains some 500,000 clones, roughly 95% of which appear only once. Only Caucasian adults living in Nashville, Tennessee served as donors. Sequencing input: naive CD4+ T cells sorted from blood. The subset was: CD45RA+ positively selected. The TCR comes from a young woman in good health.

The CDR3 region is CASSLLASNEQFF. The DNA of the CDR3 is TGTGCCAGCAGCTTACTAGCCTCCAATGAGCAGTTCTTC. This sequence joins TRBV7-7 and TRBJ2-1; D is perhaps TRBD2 (5 bases). CDR1 and CDR2 (germline): SSHAT, FNYEAQ (reference sequence). The CDR3 covers 13 residues. V was pared by 2 bases and J by 6 bases, with 8 bases between.